This T cell receptor beta chain was recorded in a study of cytotoxic CD8 clonotypes in ibrutinib-treated CLL. Study observations and caveats: Increased clonality at ibrutinib response gave way to a return toward baseline at progression. The public clonotypes identified were infrequent and showed contraction or stability on treatment. Baseline clonality, above age-matched healthy donor levels, tracked circulating CD8+ T-cell counts.

Produced via immunoSEQ multiplex PCR; TCRdb's table is partial and in-frame only. The sample yields fewer than 13,000 clones, 79% seen once. The CDR3 consists of 13 residues. CDR1 and CDR2 (germline): SGHRS, YFSETQ. The V and J ends lost 0 bases and 6 bases respectively, with 9 bases between them. On this clone: Its antigen remains unknown.

This clonotype originated in a human donor with chronic lymphocytic leukemia. The chain links TRBV5-1 to TRBJ1-2; no reliable D call. The sample in question was PBMCs, obtained at disease progression, from a patient treated with ibrutinib. The CDR3 bases are TGCGCCAGCAGCTTGGCCAAGAACAATGGCTACACCTTC. This codes for CASSLAKNNGYTF. The whole variable domain, filled in from reference TRBV5-1 and TRBJ1-2, reads KAGVTQTPRYLIKTRGQQVTLSCSPISGHRSVSWYQQTPGQGLQFLFEYFSETQRNKGNFPGRFSGRQFSNSRSEMNVSTLELGDSALYLCASSLAKNNGYTFGSGTRLTVV.